One and the same sample provided the 2 T cell receptor beta chains below, sequenced in a study of cytomegalovirus exposure and HLA in healthy donors. PCR used 60 Vbeta primers and 13 Jbeta primers. Sequencing used immunoSEQ multiplex PCR; TCRdb keeps in-frame clones, though not all of them. The sample has fewer than 100,000 clones, around 77% seen once; the top ten hold about 3.5%. Sequences were obtained from PBMCs. The receptors here all came from a man aged 35 to 55 in good health and CMV-seronegative.

This clone was counted once. The chain uses TRBV28 and TRBJ2-2; TRBD1 matches at 9 bases. The V gene's germline CDR1 is MDHEN and CDR2 SYDVKM. CDR3 length: 17 residues. V lost 1 base, J lost 5 bases, and 8 bases stayed unmatched. The DNA for the CDR3 is TGTGCCAGCAGTTTATCCTCGGACAGGGGTTGGACCGGGGAGCTGTTTTTT. It translates to CASSLSSDRGWTGELFF.

CDR3 DNA: TGTGCCAGCAGTTTGTTCCGGGGAAGCGGGGAGCTGTTTTTT. It translates to CASSLFRGSGELFF. The chain combines TRBV28 with TRBJ2-2, with a tentative D call TRBD2 (5 bases). V was pared by 3 bases and J by 7 bases, with 12 bases between. The CDR3 length is 14 residues. Germline CDR1 and CDR2: MDHEN and SYDVKM.